The rows below give T cell receptor beta chains drawn from one sample of a study of T cells after yellow fever vaccination. TCRdb reprocessed the 5' RACE reads via MiXCR and lists one record per CDR3 protein. The table includes some 73,000 distinct CDR3 sequences, roughly 7.7% detected once. The specimen was CD8+ T cells sorted from PBMCs, collected on the day of the yellow fever booster vaccination. Receptor source: a man aged 25 to 40 who received the YFV17D yellow fever vaccine. CDR3s include the opening cysteine and the closing phenylalanine or tryptophan. The D gene is left open where the match is weak. Expanded clones get a size class; other rows say once, few or many, or leave the size out.

j_call: TRBJ2-7; v_call: TRBV20-1; d_call: NA; clone_size: few; cdr3_nt: TGCAGTGCTAGCGGGTACGTCATCTACGAGCAGTACTTC; cdr3_aa: CSASGYVIYEQYF
j_call: TRBJ2-3; v_call: TRBV7-6; d_call: TRBD2; clone_size: few; cdr3_nt: TGTGCCAGCAGCTTAGCGCCTAGCGGGAGTTCGGTAGATACGCAGTATTTT; cdr3_aa: CASSLAPSGSSVDTQYF
j_call: TRBJ2-7; v_call: TRBV13; d_call: NA; clone_size: NA; cdr3_nt: TGTGCTTCGACCGATCGGGTTACCTACGAGCAGTACTTC; cdr3_aa: CASTDRVTYEQYF
j_call: TRBJ2-3; v_call: TRBV6-5; d_call: TRBD2; clone_size: many; cdr3_nt: TGTGCCAGCAGTTACGGGCCGGCGGGAGGGCCTTTCGATACGCAGTATTTT; cdr3_aa: CASSYGPAGGPFDTQYF
j_call: TRBJ2-7; v_call: TRBV25-1; d_call: NA; clone_size: NA; cdr3_nt: TGTGCCAGCAGTGAATATCGGGTGGGCTACGAGCAGTACTTC; cdr3_aa: CASSEYRVGYEQYF
j_call: TRBJ2-1; v_call: TRBV7-9; d_call: TRBD2; clone_size: few; cdr3_nt: TGTGCCAGCAGCGGACTAGAGTTCTACAATGAGCAGTTCTTC; cdr3_aa: CASSGLEFYNEQFF
j_call: TRBJ2-1; v_call: TRBV24-1; d_call: NA; clone_size: NA; cdr3_nt: TGTGCCACCAGCCCTATAGCGACAGTCGGTGAGAACAATGAGCAGTTCTTC; cdr3_aa: CATSPIATVGENNEQFF
j_call: TRBJ2-2; v_call: TRBV27; d_call: TRBD1; clone_size: many; cdr3_nt: TGTGCCAGCACACGACAGGGGAGGACCGGGGAGCTGTTTTTT; cdr3_aa: CASTRQGRTGELFF
j_call: TRBJ2-7; v_call: TRBV7-9; d_call: TRBD2; clone_size: many; cdr3_nt: TGTGCCAGCAGCGAAACTAGCGAGAGGCCCGGGGGCTACGAGCAGTACTTC; cdr3_aa: CASSETSERPGGYEQYF
j_call: TRBJ2-2; v_call: TRBV9; d_call: TRBD1; clone_size: few; cdr3_nt: TGTGCCAGCAACAAAGGGGGGACAGGGACGAACACCGGGGAGCTGTTTTTT; cdr3_aa: CASNKGGTGTNTGELFF
j_call: TRBJ2-5; v_call: TRBV29-1; d_call: NA; clone_size: NA; cdr3_nt: TGCAGCGACGGACCGGGCAGACAGCAAGAGACCCAGTACTTC; cdr3_aa: CSDGPGRQQETQYF
j_call: TRBJ2-7; v_call: TRBV7-2; d_call: NA; clone_size: many; cdr3_nt: TGTGCCAGCAGCTTAGCGGCGGGCCACGAGCAGTACTTC; cdr3_aa: CASSLAAGHEQYF
j_call: TRBJ2-3; v_call: TRBV7-9; d_call: NA; clone_size: many; cdr3_nt: TGTGCCAGCAGCTTAGCGTCGCTAGAATCCACAGATACGCAGTATTTT; cdr3_aa: CASSLASLESTDTQYF
j_call: TRBJ2-3; v_call: TRBV5-1; d_call: NA; clone_size: many; cdr3_nt: TGCGCCAGCACCCTCGAACGAGCCTTCACAGATACGCAGTATTTT; cdr3_aa: CASTLERAFTDTQYF
j_call: TRBJ2-3; v_call: TRBV9; d_call: NA; clone_size: few; cdr3_nt: TGTGCCAGCAGCGTAGGGGCAGATACGCAGTATTTT; cdr3_aa: CASSVGADTQYF
j_call: TRBJ2-3; v_call: TRBV11-2; d_call: NA; clone_size: NA; cdr3_nt: TGTGCCAGCAGCTCAGATGGGGGAAGTGTACTCACAGATACGCAGTATTTT; cdr3_aa: CASSSDGGSVLTDTQYF
j_call: TRBJ2-3; v_call: TRBV19; d_call: NA; clone_size: many; cdr3_nt: TGTGCCAGTAGTGCCCTAGGGAGCACAGATACGCAGTATTTT; cdr3_aa: CASSALGSTDTQYF
j_call: TRBJ2-1; v_call: TRBV12-3/TRBV12-4; d_call: NA; clone_size: NA; cdr3_nt: TGTGCCAGCAGTTCCGGGGGTGGGATTGAGCAGTTCTTC; cdr3_aa: CASSSGGGIEQFF
j_call: TRBJ2-1; v_call: TRBV6-1; d_call: NA; clone_size: few; cdr3_nt: TGTGCCAGCAGTGCTGGTTCTGGGAATGAGCAGTTCTTC; cdr3_aa: CASSAGSGNEQFF
j_call: TRBJ1-2; v_call: TRBV14; d_call: NA; clone_size: NA; cdr3_nt: NA; cdr3_aa: CASSQDRGSSSGYTF